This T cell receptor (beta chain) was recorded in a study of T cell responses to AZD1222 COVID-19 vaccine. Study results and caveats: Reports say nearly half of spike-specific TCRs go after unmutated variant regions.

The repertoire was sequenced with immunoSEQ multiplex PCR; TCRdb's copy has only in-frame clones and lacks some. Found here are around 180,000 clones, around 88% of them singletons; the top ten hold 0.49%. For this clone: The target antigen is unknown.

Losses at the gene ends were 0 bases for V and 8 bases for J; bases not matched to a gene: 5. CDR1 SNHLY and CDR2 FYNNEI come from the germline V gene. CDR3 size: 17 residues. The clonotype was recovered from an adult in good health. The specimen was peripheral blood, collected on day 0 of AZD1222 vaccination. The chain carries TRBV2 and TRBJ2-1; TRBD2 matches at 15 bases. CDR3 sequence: CASSEAGLAGGRHEQFF. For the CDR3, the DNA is TGTGCCAGCAGTGAAGCGGGACTAGCGGGGGGTCGGCATGAGCAGTTCTTC.